This TCR beta chain was recovered during a study of TIL therapy for anti-PD-1-resistant metastatic lung cancer. The libraries were made with immunoSEQ v3. Clones were sequenced by immunoSEQ multiplex PCR, and TCRdb holds only the in-frame ones, with some missing. The data contain 45,000 to 75,000 clones, about two thirds of them singletons. Indicated time point: pre-treatment sample, taken before nivolumab and TIL therapy. Per the germline V gene, CDR1 is SGHVS and CDR2 is FNYEAQ. The CDR3 spans 14 residues. The ends lost 4 bases at V and 5 bases at J; junction bases unmatched: 3. The input for sequencing was blood, taken at baseline. This clonotype originated in a person between 25 and 79 years old with non-small cell lung cancer. The rearrangement joins TRBV7-6 to TRBJ2-2, with 8 positions matching TRBD1. Here the CDR3 DNA reads TGTGCCAGCAGCTCAGGGGGCTTGACCGGGGAGCTGTTTTTT. This sequence encodes CASSSGGLTGELFF. Variable domain in full (rest from reference TRBV7-6 and TRBJ2-2): GAGVSQSPRYKVTKRGQDVALRCDPISGHVSLYWYRQALGQGPEFLTYFNYEAQQDKSGLPNDRFSAERPEGSISTLTIQRTEQRDSAMYRCASSSGGLTGELFFGEGSRLTVL.